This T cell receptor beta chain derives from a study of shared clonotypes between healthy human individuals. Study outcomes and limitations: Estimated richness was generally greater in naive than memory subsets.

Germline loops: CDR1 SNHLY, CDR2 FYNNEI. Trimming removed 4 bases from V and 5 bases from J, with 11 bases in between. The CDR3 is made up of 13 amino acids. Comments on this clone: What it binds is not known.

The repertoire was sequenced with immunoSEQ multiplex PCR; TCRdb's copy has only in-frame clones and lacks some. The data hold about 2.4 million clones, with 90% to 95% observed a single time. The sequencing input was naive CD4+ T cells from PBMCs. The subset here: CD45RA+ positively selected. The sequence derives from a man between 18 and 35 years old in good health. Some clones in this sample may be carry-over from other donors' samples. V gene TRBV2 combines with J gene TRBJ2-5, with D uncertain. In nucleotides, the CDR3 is TGTGCCAGCAGTGGACGGAGTCCGGAGACCCAGTACTTC. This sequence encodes CASSGRSPETQYF.